The present T cell receptor beta chain was sequenced within a study of identical twins. Study-wide findings and caveats: Memory repertoires showed no such pattern, whereas abundant cord blood beta clonotypes carried fewer insertions.

The CDR3 contains 14 residues. V shed 2 bases and J shed 3 bases, with 11 bases lying between them. Per the germline V gene, CDR1 is MNHEY and CDR2 is SVGAGI. This clonotype was observed at least ten times. Its antigen remains unidentified. Each CDR3 protein is one row after TCRdb ran MiXCR on the 5' RACE reads. The sample yields hundreds of thousands of distinct CDR3 sequences, about 20% seen once. In addition, the sample was reused for a study of T cells expressing NK-cell markers. That source notes: Underlying the TCR beta repertoires were sorted CD3+CD56+NKG2C+, CD3+CD56+NKG2C- and CD3+CD56-NKG2C+ T cells. Among CD8+ T cells from several donors, dominant NKG2C+ clonotypes accounted for roughly 1.0-7.0%.

The sequenced sample consisted of PBMCs. V is TRBV6-5 and J is TRBJ2-7; no clear D gene. The TCR was taken from a woman aged 18-29 years in good health. The CDR3 DNA sequence: TGTGCCAGCAGTTACGGTGGCTACCACTACGAGCAGTACTTC. Protein sequence: CASSYGGYHYEQYF.